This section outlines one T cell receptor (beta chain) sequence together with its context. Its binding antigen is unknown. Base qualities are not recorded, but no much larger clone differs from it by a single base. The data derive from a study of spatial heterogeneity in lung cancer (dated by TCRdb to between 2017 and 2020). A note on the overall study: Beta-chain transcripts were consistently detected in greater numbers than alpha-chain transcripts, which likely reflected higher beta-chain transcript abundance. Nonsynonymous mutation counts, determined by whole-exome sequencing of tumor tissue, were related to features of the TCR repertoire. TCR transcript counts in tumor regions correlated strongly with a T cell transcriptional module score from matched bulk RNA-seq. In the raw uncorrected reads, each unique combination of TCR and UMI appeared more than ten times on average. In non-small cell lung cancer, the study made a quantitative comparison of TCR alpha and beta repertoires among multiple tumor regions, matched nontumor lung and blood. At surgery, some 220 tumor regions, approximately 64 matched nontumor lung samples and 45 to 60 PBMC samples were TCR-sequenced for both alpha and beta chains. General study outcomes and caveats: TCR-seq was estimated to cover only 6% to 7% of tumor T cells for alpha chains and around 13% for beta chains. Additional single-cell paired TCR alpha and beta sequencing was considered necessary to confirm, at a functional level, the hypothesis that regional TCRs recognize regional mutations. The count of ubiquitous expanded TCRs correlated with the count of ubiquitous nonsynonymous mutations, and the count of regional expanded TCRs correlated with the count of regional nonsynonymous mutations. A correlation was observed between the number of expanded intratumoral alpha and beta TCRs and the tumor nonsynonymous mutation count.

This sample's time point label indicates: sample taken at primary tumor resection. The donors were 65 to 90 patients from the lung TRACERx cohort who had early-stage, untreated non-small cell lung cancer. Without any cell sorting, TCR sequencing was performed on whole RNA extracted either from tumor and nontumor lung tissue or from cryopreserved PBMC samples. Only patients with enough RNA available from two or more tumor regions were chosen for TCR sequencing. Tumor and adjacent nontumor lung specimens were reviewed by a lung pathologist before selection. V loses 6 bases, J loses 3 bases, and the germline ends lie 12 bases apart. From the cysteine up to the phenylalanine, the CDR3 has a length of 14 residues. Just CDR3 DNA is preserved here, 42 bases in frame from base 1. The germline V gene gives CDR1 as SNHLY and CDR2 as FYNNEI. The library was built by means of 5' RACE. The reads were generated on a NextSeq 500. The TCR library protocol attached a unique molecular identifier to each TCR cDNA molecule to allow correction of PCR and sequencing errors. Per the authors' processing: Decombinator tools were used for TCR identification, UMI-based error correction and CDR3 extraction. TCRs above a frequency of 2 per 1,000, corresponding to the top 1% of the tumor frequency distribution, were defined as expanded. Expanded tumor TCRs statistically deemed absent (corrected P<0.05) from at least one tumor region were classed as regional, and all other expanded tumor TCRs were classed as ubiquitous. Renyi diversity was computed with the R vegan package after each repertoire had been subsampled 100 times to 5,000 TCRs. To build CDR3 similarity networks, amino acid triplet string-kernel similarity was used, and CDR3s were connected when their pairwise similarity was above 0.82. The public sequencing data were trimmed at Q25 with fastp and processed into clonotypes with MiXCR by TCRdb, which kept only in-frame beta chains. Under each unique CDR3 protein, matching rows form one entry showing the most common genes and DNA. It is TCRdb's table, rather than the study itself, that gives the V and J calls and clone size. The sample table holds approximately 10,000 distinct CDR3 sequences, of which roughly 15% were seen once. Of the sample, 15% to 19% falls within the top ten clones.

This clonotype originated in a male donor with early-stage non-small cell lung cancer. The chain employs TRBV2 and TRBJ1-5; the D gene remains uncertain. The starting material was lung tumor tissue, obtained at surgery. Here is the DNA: TGTGCCAGCAGCGGACCAACGGACAATCAGCCCCAGCATTTT. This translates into CASSGPTDNQPQHF.